Shown below are 25 T cell receptor beta chains from a single sample sequenced in a study of sequential checkpoint blockade in melanoma. Treatment given: randomized to nivolumab then ipilimumab (arm A) or the reverse (arm B). Clones were sequenced by immunoSEQ multiplex PCR, and TCRdb holds only the in-frame ones, with some missing. The top ten clones hold less than 7% of a sample with some 40,000 clones, about four fifths of them seen once. The sequenced sample was CD8+ T cells sorted from blood (inferred from file names), obtained from a patient given nivolumab and ipilimumab in sequence. These receptors all come from a human donor with melanoma.

The V gene is TRBV5-6, the J gene TRBJ1-5; TRBD1 matches 7 bases. The length of the CDR3 is 14 residues. Germline V gene lookup returns CDR1 SGHDT and CDR2 YYEEEE. V was pared by 4 bases and J by 2 bases, with 3 bases of the junction left unmatched. The CDR3 loop is CASSPGTGNQPQHF. CDR3 coding DNA: TGTGCCAGCAGCCCCGGGACAGGCAATCAGCCCCAGCATTTT.

This clone came up once. V usage is TRBV6-5 and J usage is TRBJ2-7; TRBD1 is a possible D gene (5 bases). The V and J ends lost 2 bases and 2 bases respectively, with 10 bases between them. The germline V gene encodes CDR1 MNHEY and CDR2 SVGAGI. This CDR3 has 14 residues. Here the CDR3 reads CASSYLTDAYEQYF. In DNA, the CDR3 is TGTGCCAGCAGTTACCTGACAGATGCCTACGAGCAGTACTTC.

The chain employs TRBV4-1 and TRBJ2-7; the match to TRBD2 covers 9 bases. Trimming cost V 1 base and J 3 bases; bases outside gene matches: 4. The CDR3 consists of 15 residues. Per germline, CDR1 MGHRA and CDR2 YSYEKL. CDR3 in amino acids: CASSQVGTSSYEQYF. The CDR3 DNA is TGCGCCAGCAGCCAAGTGGGGACTAGCAGCTACGAGCAGTACTTC.

This chain links TRBV2 with TRBJ2-1; no clear D. Germline CDR1 and CDR2: SNHLY and FYNNEI. CDR3 size: 13 residues. Trimming shortened V by 7 bases and J by 1 base, and 8 bases separated the two germline ends. In nucleotides, the CDR3 is TGTGCCAGCATGTCTGCGTCCTACAATGAGCAGTTCTTC. This encodes CASMSASYNEQFF. The variable domain in full, completed from reference TRBV2 and TRBJ2-1, reads EPEVTQTPSHQVTQMGQEVILRCVPISNHLYFYWYRQILGQKVEFLVSFYNNEISEKSEIFDDQFSVERPDGSNFTLKIRSTKLEDSAMYFCASMSASYNEQFFGPGTRLTVL.

Here the CDR3 DNA reads TGTGCCAGCAGCCTAACTCCCGGGACTAGCGGGACCCACGAGCAGTACTTC. Protein sequence: CASSLTPGTSGTHEQYF. The chain recombines TRBV7-6 with TRBJ2-7; 13 bases match TRBD2. The CDR3 has 17 residues. In germline, CDR1 is SGHVS, CDR2 FNYEAQ. The V segment lost 5 bases and the J segment 5 bases; nucleotides outside the gene matches: 12.

This chain uses TRBV10-1 with TRBJ2-3, with 8 bases fitting TRBD2. The germline V gene encodes CDR1 WNHNN and CDR2 SYGVQD (reference sequence). The ends lost 5 bases at V and 4 bases at J; junction bases unmatched: 5. This CDR3 has 14 amino acids. The CDR3 DNA sequence: TGCGCCAGCAGTTTGACTAGCGCCCCAGATACGCAGTATTTT. This sequence encodes CASSLTSAPDTQYF.

The chain is built from TRBV19 and TRBJ2-7; 11 bases are a match to TRBD1. J gave up 4 bases and V 4 bases, and 9 bases lay outside the gene matches. From germline, CDR1 is LNHDA and CDR2 SQIVND (reference sequence). This CDR3 is built from 16 residues. CDR3 in amino acids: CASSTSGTGGSYEQYF. The CDR3 DNA reads TGTGCCAGTAGTACTTCCGGGACAGGGGGATCGTACGAGCAGTACTTC.

V usage is TRBV27 and J usage is TRBJ2-3, with TRBD2 matching 11 bases. J gave up 3 bases and V 6 bases, and 14 bases lay outside the gene matches. The germline V gene has CDR1 MNHEY and CDR2 SMNVEV (reference sequence). The CDR3 sequence is 18 residues long. DNA of the CDR3: TGTGCCAGCAGCCCACTAGCGGGGGCCTTAAAAACGACAGATACGCAGTATTTT. It yields the protein CASSPLAGALKTTDTQYF.

This rearrangement joins TRBV27 to TRBJ2-5; 8 bases line up with TRBD1. The J call may be incorrect, as the DNA end agrees better with TRBJ2-7. The CDR3 extends over 14 amino acids. Germline CDR1 and CDR2: MNHEY and SMNVEV (reference sequence). The CDR3 region is CASSPTGTGYEQYF. CDR3 bases: TGTGCCAGCAGTCCTACCGGGACAGGCTACGAGCAGTACTTC.

The chain uses TRBV4-2 and TRBJ1-2; D is ambiguous. V lost 7 bases and J lost 4, with 25 bases in between. The germline V gene encodes CDR1 LGHNA and CDR2 YNFKEQ. The CDR3 spans 17 residues. This CDR3 reads CASTSVGDANPSYGYTF. CDR3 coding DNA: TGTGCCAGCACGAGCGTCGGGGATGCCAATCCGAGCTATGGCTACACCTTC.

The genes are TRBV9 and TRBJ1-4, with 9 bases matching TRBD1. The CDR3 has 15 residues. After removal of 0 bases from V and 6 bases from J, the junction contained 3 bases not matched to a gene. Germline lookup yields CDR1 SGDLS and CDR2 YYNGEE. In nucleotides, the CDR3 is TGTGCCAGCAGCGTAGATCGGACAGGGGATGAAAAACTGTTTTTT. Protein: CASSVDRTGDEKLFF.

The V and J genes are TRBV6-5 and TRBJ1-1; 8 bases map to TRBD1. Germline CDR1 and CDR2: MNHEY and SVGAGI. V was clipped by 10 bases and J by 4 bases; unmatched bases: 5. The CDR3 has 12 amino acids. Here the CDR3 reads CATQTGGTEAFF. The CDR3 DNA reads as TGTGCCACACAAACAGGGGGCACTGAAGCTTTCTTT.

The V and J genes are TRBV28 and TRBJ2-7; D perhaps matches TRBD1 (6 bases). The CDR3 has 12 residues. V was trimmed by 5 bases and J by 2 bases, leaving 7 bases between them. From germline, CDR1 is MDHEN and CDR2 SYDVKM. For the CDR3, the DNA is TGTGCCAGCAGTCAGGGGACCTACGAGCAGTACTTC. Its protein is CASSQGTYEQYF.

The chain employs TRBV5-4 and TRBJ1-2, with 7 bases that match TRBD1. The CDR3 runs to 17 residues. Germline CDR1 is SGHNT and CDR2 is YYREEE (reference sequence). V gave up 4 bases and J gave up 1 base; unmatched junction bases: 13. The DNA of the CDR3 is TGTGCCAGCAGCCCTCGGACAGGCGTAGGGGATAACTATGGCTACACCTTC. It translates to CASSPRTGVGDNYGYTF.

The rearrangement uses TRBV5-8 and TRBJ2-5; no clear D. V was pared by 0 bases and J by 1 base, with 16 bases between. Germline-derived CDR1 and CDR2 are SGHTS and YDEGEE. The CDR3 contains 17 residues. CDR3 nucleotides: TGTGCCAGCAGCTTGGACGCAGCGAGCTTAGGCCAAGAGACCCAGTACTTC. It codes for CASSLDAASLGQETQYF.

The V gene is TRBV2, the J gene TRBJ1-1; TRBD1 might be the D (5 bases). The CDR3 length is 14 residues. Germline V CDR1 and CDR2: SNHLY, FYNNEI. The germline V and J ends were trimmed by 3 bases and 10 bases, with 18 bases remaining between them. CDR3 in amino acids: CASSDKGMFQGAFF. For the CDR3, the DNA is TGTGCCAGCAGTGACAAAGGGATGTTTCAGGGAGCTTTCTTT.

This chain uses TRBV15 with TRBJ2-7, with 10 bases identical to TRBD1. The CDR3 has 17 residues. After removal of 0 bases from V and 5 bases from J, the junction contained 10 bases not matched to a gene. Germline V gives CDR1 LNHNV, CDR2 YYDKDF (reference sequence). In DNA, the CDR3 is TGTGCCACCAGCAGAGATAACTTCGGGACAGGGGACCACGAGCAGTACTTC. Translating gives CATSRDNFGTGDHEQYF.

The chain employs TRBV28 and TRBJ2-7, with 8 bases aligning to TRBD1. Unmatched junction bases numbered 8, after V lost 4 bases and J lost 3 bases. The CDR3 has 15 residues. The germline V gene has CDR1 MDHEN and CDR2 SYDVKM. CDR3 in DNA: TGTGCCAGCAGTTCCGCCCGGGACAGGTACTACGAGCAGTACTTC. It specifies CASSSARDRYYEQYF.

This chain connects TRBV5-1 to TRBJ2-7, with D maybe TRBD1 (5 bases). This CDR3 comprises 13 residues. V was clipped by 3 bases and J by 6 bases, with 13 bases between them. Germline V CDR1 and CDR2: SGHRS, YFSETQ. CDR3 sequence: CASSSRVPSEQYF. Here the CDR3 DNA reads TGCGCCAGCAGCTCCAGGGTCCCAAGCGAGCAGTACTTC.

In this sample, this clone turned up once. The CDR3 nucleotides are TGTGCCAGCTCCCGTGCCGGGACAGGGGGCACTGAAGCTTTCTTT. Translating it yields CASSRAGTGGTEAFF. This chain joins TRBV18 and TRBJ1-1, with TRBD1 identical over 11 bases. CDR1 is KGHSH, CDR2 LQKENI, per germline. J gave up 4 bases and V 6 bases, and 7 bases lay outside the gene matches. This CDR3 region has 15 residues. Full variable domain (outside the CDR3, taken from reference TRBV18 and TRBJ1-1): NAGVMQNPRHLVRRRGQEARLRCSPMKGHSHVYWYRQLPEEGLKFMVYLQKENIIDESGMPKERFSAEFPKEGPSILRIQQVVRGDSAAYFCASSRAGTGGTEAFFGQGTRLTVV.

This clone has just one count. The rearrangement joins TRBV5-1 to TRBJ1-1; possibly TRBD1 for D (5 bases). CDR1 and CDR2 (germline): SGHRS, YFSETQ. V was clipped by 0 bases and J by 5 bases, with 20 bases between them. The CDR3 has 17 amino acids. In DNA, the CDR3 is TGCGCCAGCAGCTTGGTAAGGATGGTGCAGGGCGTGACTGAAGCTTTCTTT. Its translation is CASSLVRMVQGVTEAFF.

There are a few counts of this clone. Other nucleotide sequences from this sample produce the same CDR3. The V and J genes are TRBV29-1 and TRBJ1-1, with no clear D. CDR1 is SQVTM and CDR2 is ANQGSEA in the germline V gene. The V end was cut by 2 bases, the J end by 7 bases, with 5 bases between. This CDR3 is built from 10 residues. DNA of the CDR3: TGCAGCGTTGAACGAGTTGAAGCTTTCTTT. It translates to CSVERVEAFF.

This chain joins TRBV6-5 and TRBJ1-1, with D perhaps matching TRBD1 (5 bases). Trimming took 4 bases from V and 4 from J, leaving 10 bases between them. Looked up from germline, CDR1 is MNHEY and CDR2 is SVGAGI. The CDR3 consists of 13 residues. CDR3 nucleotides: TGTGCCAGCAGTTTCGGGGGGGGCACTGAAGCTTTCTTT. This codes for CASSFGGGTEAFF.

This clone appeared once. The V gene is TRBV12-5, the J gene TRBJ2-1; D is possibly TRBD2 (5 bases). Germline V gene sequence: CDR1 LGHNT, CDR2 FRNRAP. This CDR3 spans 13 amino acids. Between the trimmed V and J ends, which lost 5 bases and 2 bases, there was a span of 7 bases. The CDR3 bases are TGTGCTAGTGGTACCGGGACCTACAATGAGCAGTTCTTC. Protein product: CASGTGTYNEQFF.

This chain connects TRBV4-1 to TRBJ2-3, with D possibly being TRBD2 (5 bases). Germline CDR1 is MGHRA and CDR2 is YSYEKL. CDR3 size: 12 residues. V lost 4 bases and J lost 6, with 8 bases in between. CDR3 residues: CASSPGEDTQYF. The CDR3 region has the DNA TGCGCCAGCAGCCCCGGGGAGGATACGCAGTATTTT.